This T cell receptor beta chain was sequenced during a study of cytomegalovirus exposure and HLA in healthy donors. Study findings and constraints: The authors later linked a missense DCLRE1C variant to TCR beta V- and J-gene trimming. Only CMV serostatus was available as immune exposure information. Relative to equally common others, HLA-associated TCR beta chains showed greater clonal expansion in a later analysis.

Comments on this clone: Its antigen is still unknown.

60 Vbeta and 13 Jbeta primers were used in PCR. Only in-frame clones appear in the TCRdb table, and some are missing; sequencing was by immunoSEQ multiplex PCR. The data contain around 200,000 clones, around two thirds of them seen just once; the ten biggest clones take up 2.5% to 3%. In germline, CDR1 is SGHDT, CDR2 YYEEEE. V shed 6 bases and J 13 bases; nucleotides not matched to a gene: 9. CDR3 length: 13 residues. Input material: PBMCs. The clonotype originates from a man aged 35 to 55 in good health and CMV-seronegative. The rearrangement joins TRBV5-6 to TRBJ1-4; 10 nucleotides align to TRBD1. CDR3 amino acids: CASTLTGGEALFF. In DNA, the CDR3 is TGTGCCAGCACCCTGACAGGGGGCGAGGCACTGTTTTTT.